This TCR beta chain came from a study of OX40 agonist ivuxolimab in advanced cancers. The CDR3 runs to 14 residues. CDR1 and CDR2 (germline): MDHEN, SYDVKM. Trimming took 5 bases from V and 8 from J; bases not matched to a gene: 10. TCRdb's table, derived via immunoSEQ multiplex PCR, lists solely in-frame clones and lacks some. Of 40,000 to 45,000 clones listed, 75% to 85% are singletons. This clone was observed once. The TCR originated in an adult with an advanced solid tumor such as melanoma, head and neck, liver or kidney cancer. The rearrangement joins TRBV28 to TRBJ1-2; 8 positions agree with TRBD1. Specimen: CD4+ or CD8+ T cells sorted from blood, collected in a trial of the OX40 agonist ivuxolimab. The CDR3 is CASSAHDRGIGYTF. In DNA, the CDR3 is TGTGCCAGCAGTGCCCACGACAGGGGAATCGGCTACACCTTC.